These 19 T cell receptor beta chains share one sample of origin, sequenced in a study of regulatory T cells in long-lasting Graves disease. Described time point: newly diagnosed GD, antithyroid drugs for less than 3 months. With RNA extracted from PBMCs as input, the TCR library was made. In building TCR beta libraries, iRepertoire HTBI primers were used together with Arm-PCR of CDR3 regions. TCRdb ran MiXCR on the multiplex PCR reads and lists one entry per CDR3 protein. The profile shows 510,000 or so distinct CDR3 sequences, 9.5% to 15% of them singletons. The sample also formed part of further work on T cells in Graves' hyperthyroidism and ophthalmopathy.

The sample consisted of peripheral blood mononuclear cells (PBMCs), taken at new diagnosis, from a patient treated with antithyroid drugs. Receptors were obtained from a woman younger than 45 with Graves disease.

This clonotype occurred many times. The chain employs TRBV7-8 and TRBJ2-1; D uncertain. CDR1 SGHVS and CDR2 FQNEAQ come from the germline V gene. This CDR3 contains 18 residues. Between the trimmed V and J ends, which lost 5 bases and 0 bases, there was a span of 20 bases. The CDR3 loop reads CASSLAPAGRISYNEQFF. The CDR3 region has the DNA TGTGCCAGCAGCCTCGCCCCCGCAGGCCGCATCTCCTACAATGAGCAGTTCTTC.

This clonotype has ten or more counts. The rearrangement links TRBV7-2 to TRBJ2-7, with TRBD2 matching 9 bases. Germline-derived CDR1 and CDR2 are SGHTA and FQGNSA. V was pared by 3 bases and J by 3 bases, with 6 bases of the junction left unmatched. The CDR3 runs 15 residues. CDR3 amino acids: CASSFPSGMNYEQYF. The CDR3 coding sequence is TGTGCCAGCAGCTTCCCTAGCGGGATGAACTACGAGCAGTACTTC. Using reference TRBV7-2 and TRBJ2-7 for the parts outside the CDR3, the full variable domain is GAGVSQSPSNKVTEKGKDVELRCDPISGHTALYWYRQSLGQGLEFLIYFQGNSAPDKSGLPSDRFSAERTGGSVSTLTIQRTQQEDSAVYLCASSFPSGMNYEQYFGPGTRLTVT.

This clonotype was seen repeatedly, ten times or more. The CDR3 here is CASRSHPGHPNFTDTQYF. In DNA, the CDR3 is TGTGCCAGCAGGAGTCACCCGGGACACCCGAACTTCACAGATACGCAGTATTTT. V and J are TRBV27 and TRBJ2-3, with a weak D call TRBD1 (6 bases). CDR3 size: 18 residues. The germline V gene encodes CDR1 MNHEY and CDR2 SMNVEV (reference sequence). V was shortened by 6 bases and J by 2 bases, with 24 bases between the two germline ends.

V usage is TRBV5-4 and J usage is TRBJ2-2; 13 positions match TRBD2. J lost 2 bases, V lost 0 bases, and 10 bases had no gene match. From germline, CDR1 is SGHNT and CDR2 YYREEE (reference sequence). CDR3 length equals 20 residues. In DNA form, the CDR3 reads TGTGCCAGCAGCTTGGGCAGACTAGCGGGAGGAGAATCTAACACCGGGGAGCTGTTTTTT. It is translated as CASSLGRLAGGESNTGELFF. Looking up the rest from reference TRBV5-4 and TRBJ2-2 gives the full variable domain: ETGVTQSPTHLIKTRGQQVTLRCSSQSGHNTVSWYQQALGQGPQFIFQYYREEENGRGNFPPRFSGLQFPNYSSELNVNALELDDSALYLCASSLGRLAGGESNTGELFFGEGSRLTVL.

The chain combines TRBV28 with TRBJ1-4; weak D call: TRBD1 (5 bases). Germline CDR1 is MDHEN and CDR2 is SYDVKM. The ends were cut back, 4 bases at V and 7 bases at J, with 16 bases in the middle. This CDR3 is 15 amino acids long. The DNA for the CDR3 is TGTGCCAGCAGTTATCTCCGGGTGCAGGGTGAAAAACTGTTTTTT. The encoded protein is CASSYLRVQGEKLFF.

Concerning this clonotype itself: A much larger clonotype is one base distant, so this may be a read error. The chain links TRBV30 to TRBJ2-2; weak D call: TRBD2 (5 bases). The CDR3 is 12 amino acids. In germline, CDR1 is GTSNPN, CDR2 SVGIG (reference sequence). CDR3 in amino acids: CAWSGDTGELLF. CDR3 DNA: TGTGCCTGGAGCGGTGATACCGGGGAGCTGCTTTTT.

Details on this clonotype: Sequence at one end of the junction differs from germline and may be a read error. The rearrangement uses TRBV15 and TRBJ2-1, with 12 bases aligning to TRBD2. This CDR3 spans 15 amino acids. Germline V CDR1 and CDR2: LNHNV, YYDKDF (reference sequence). The CDR3 bases are TGTGTCACCAGCAGACTAGCGGGAGTTAGGAATGAGCAGTTCTTC. Its translation: CVTSRLAGVRNEQFF.

In its sample, this clonotype was seen many times. This chain connects TRBV9 to TRBJ1-1; D remains unclear. CDR3 size: 13 residues. With 4 bases removed from V and 7 bases from J, the gap between germline ends came to 14 bases. Germline loops: CDR1 SGDLS, CDR2 YYNGEE. The CDR3 protein is CASSPNRALEAFF. The CDR3, as DNA: TGTGCCAGCAGCCCAAACAGAGCCCTTGAAGCTTTCTTT.

This clonotype has at least ten counts. This rearrangement joins TRBV2 to TRBJ1-5, with a weak D call TRBD1 (6 bases). Deletions cut 6 bases from V and 7 bases from J, with 22 bases between. This CDR3 spans 16 amino acids. Germline values: CDR1 SNHLY, CDR2 FYNNEI. The DNA of the CDR3 is TGTGCCAGCAGCGACCTCCGGGGGGCAAACGAACAGCCCCAGCATTTT. Protein sequence: CASSDLRGANEQPQHF.

This clonotype was seen at least ten times. This chain links TRBV13 with TRBJ2-2; 8 nucleotides agree with TRBD1. V shed 6 bases, J shed 8 bases, and the junction held 5 bases outside the gene matches. The CDR3 extends over 13 amino acids. Germline CDR1 is PRHDT and CDR2 is FYEKMQ (reference sequence). CDR3: CASRTRGLGELFF. The CDR3 bases are TGTGCCAGCAGAACCAGGGGGCTTGGGGAGCTGTTTTTT.

This clonotype was seen repeatedly, ten times or more. The rearrangement joins TRBV27 to TRBJ1-2, with D possibly matching TRBD1 (5 bases). CDR1 and CDR2 (germline): MNHEY, SMNVEV (reference sequence). V lost 3 bases and J 3 bases, leaving 11 bases between the germline ends. The CDR3 has 14 amino acids. The CDR3 here is CASSFGGSHYGYTF. The CDR3 DNA follows: TGTGCCAGCAGTTTCGGGGGATCCCACTATGGCTACACCTTC.

This clonotype was counted only a few times. V and J are TRBV6-5 and TRBJ2-7; 9 positions agree with TRBD2. The CDR3 covers 16 residues. J was trimmed by 3 bases and V by 2 bases; bases with no gene match: 8. The germline CDR1 and CDR2 sequences are MNHEY and SVGAGI. CDR3 coding DNA: TGTGCCAGCAGTTACAGCCCTAGCGGGAATTACTACGAGCAGTACTTC. Its translation is CASSYSPSGNYYEQYF.

This clonotype was recorded many times. V gene TRBV6-5 combines with J gene TRBJ1-2, with 7 bases matching TRBD1. This CDR3 comprises 17 residues. Germline values: CDR1 MNHEY, CDR2 SVGAGI. Unmatched junction bases numbered 16, after V lost 4 bases and J lost 5 bases. CDR3 amino acids: CASSSSGTDVSWYGYTF. In nucleotides, the CDR3 is TGTGCCAGCAGTTCGTCCGGGACAGACGTTTCTTGGTATGGCTACACCTTC.

This clonotype came up many times. The CDR3: CASSLVSAGVNEQYF. The DNA of the CDR3 is TGTGCCAGCAGTTTAGTTTCTGCGGGAGTTAACGAGCAGTACTTC. The chain combines TRBV12-3 or TRBV12-4 with TRBJ2-7, with TRBD2 matching over 7 bases. The V gene end was trimmed by 1 base and the J gene end by 5 bases; junction bases not matched to a gene: 8. The CDR3 spans 15 residues.

The rearrangement joins TRBV9 to TRBJ1-1, with a possible D match to TRBD1 (5 bases). The CDR3 runs 15 residues. Between the trimmed V and J ends, which lost 5 bases and 0 bases, there was a span of 14 bases. Germline assignment: CDR1 SGDLS and CDR2 YYNGEE. CDR3 residues: CASSLRTKMNTEAFF. CDR3 bases: TGTGCCAGCAGTTTGAGGACAAAAATGAACACTGAAGCTTTCTTT.

Regarding this clonotype: A much larger clonotype is one base distant, so this may be a read error. The chain carries TRBV11-2 and TRBJ2-3; D is ambiguous. The closer fit of TRBJ2-5 to the DNA end suggests the J call may be wrong. The length of the CDR3 is 14 residues. Germline assignment: CDR1 SGHAT and CDR2 FQNNGV. The chain's CDR3 is CASSLVGLAETQYF. CDR3 DNA: TGTGCCAGCAGCTTAGTGGGGTTGGCGGAGACCCAGTACTTC.

This clonotype was recorded a few times. The chain couples TRBV6-2 or TRBV6-3 to TRBJ2-1, with D maybe TRBD1 (6 bases). The germline V and J ends were trimmed by 6 bases and 3 bases, with 12 bases remaining between them. There are 14 residues in the CDR3. CDR1 is MNHEY and CDR2 is SVGEGT in the germline V gene. The CDR3 nucleotides read TGTGCCAGCAGACGCACACAGGGCTACAATGAGCAGTTCTTC. Its protein product is CASRRTQGYNEQFF.

A few counts support this clonotype. The V and J genes are TRBV7-9 and TRBJ1-1; perhaps TRBD1 as D (5 bases). Trimming took 7 bases from V and 10 from J, leaving 16 bases between them. This CDR3 region has 12 residues. Germline CDR1 SEHNR, CDR2 FQNEAQ (reference sequence). CDR3 sequence (DNA): TGTGCCAGCATTGGAGTGGGGGAGGGAGCTTTCTTT. Amino acids: CASIGVGEGAFF.

This clonotype occurred many times. V is TRBV12-3 or TRBV12-4 and J is TRBJ1-1; D unclear. This CDR3 region has 14 residues. V was clipped by 8 bases and J by 0 bases, with 13 bases between them. This CDR3 reads CASSPAAMNTEAFF. The DNA for the CDR3 is TGTGCCAGCTCTCCCGCGGCCATGAACACTGAAGCTTTCTTT.